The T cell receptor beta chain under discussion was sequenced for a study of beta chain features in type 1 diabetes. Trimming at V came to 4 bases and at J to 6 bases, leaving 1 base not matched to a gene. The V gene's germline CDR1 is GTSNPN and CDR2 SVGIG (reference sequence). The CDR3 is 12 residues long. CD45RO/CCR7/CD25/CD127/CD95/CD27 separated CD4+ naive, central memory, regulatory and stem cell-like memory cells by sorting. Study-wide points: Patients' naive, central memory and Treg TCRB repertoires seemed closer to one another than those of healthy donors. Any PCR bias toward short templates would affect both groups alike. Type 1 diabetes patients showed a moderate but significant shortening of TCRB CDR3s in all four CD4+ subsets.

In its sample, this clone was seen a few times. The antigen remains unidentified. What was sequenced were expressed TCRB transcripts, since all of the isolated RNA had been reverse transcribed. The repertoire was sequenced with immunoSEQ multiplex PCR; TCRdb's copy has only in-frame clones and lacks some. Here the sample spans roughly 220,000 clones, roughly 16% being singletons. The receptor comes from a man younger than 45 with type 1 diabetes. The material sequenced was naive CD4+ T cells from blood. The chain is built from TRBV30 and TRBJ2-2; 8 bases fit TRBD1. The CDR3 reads CAWTTGAGELFF. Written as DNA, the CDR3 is TGTGCCTGGACGACAGGGGCCGGGGAGCTGTTTTTT.